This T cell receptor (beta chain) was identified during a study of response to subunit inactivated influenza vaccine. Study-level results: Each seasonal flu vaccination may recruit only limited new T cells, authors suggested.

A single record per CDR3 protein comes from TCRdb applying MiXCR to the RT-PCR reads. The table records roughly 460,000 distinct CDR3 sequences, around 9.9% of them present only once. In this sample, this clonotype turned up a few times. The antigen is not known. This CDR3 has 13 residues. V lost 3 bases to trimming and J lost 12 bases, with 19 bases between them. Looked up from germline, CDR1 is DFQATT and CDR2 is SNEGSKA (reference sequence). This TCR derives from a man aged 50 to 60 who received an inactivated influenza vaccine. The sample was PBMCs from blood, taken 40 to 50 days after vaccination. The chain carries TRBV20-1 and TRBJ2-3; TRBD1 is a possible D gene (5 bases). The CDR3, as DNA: TGCAGTGCTAGTTCCGTTGGGGCAGGAAGTCAGTATTTT. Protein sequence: CSASSVGAGSQYF.